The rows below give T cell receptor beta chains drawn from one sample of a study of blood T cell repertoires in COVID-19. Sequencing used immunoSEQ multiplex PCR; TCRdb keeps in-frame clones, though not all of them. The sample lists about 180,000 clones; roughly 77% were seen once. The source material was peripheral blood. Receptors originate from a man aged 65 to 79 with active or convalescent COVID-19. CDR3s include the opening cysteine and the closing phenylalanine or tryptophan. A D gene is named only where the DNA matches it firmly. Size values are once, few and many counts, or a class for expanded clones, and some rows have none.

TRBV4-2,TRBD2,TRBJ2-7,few,CASSQILVTTSDNYEQYF,TGTGCCAGCAGCCAAATACTCGTAACGACTAGCGACAACTACGAGCAGTACTTC
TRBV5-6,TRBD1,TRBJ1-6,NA,CASSLGQGYDSPLHF,TGTGCCAGCAGCTTGGGACAGGGGTACGATTCACCCCTCCACTTT
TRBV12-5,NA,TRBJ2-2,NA,CASGRTGELFF,TGTGCTAGTGGCCGGACCGGGGAGCTGTTTTTT
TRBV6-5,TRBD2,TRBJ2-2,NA,CASRTSGGMGELFF,TGTGCCAGCAGGACTAGCGGGGGAATGGGGGAGCTGTTTTTT
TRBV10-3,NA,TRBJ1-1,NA,CAISEEGAEAFF,TGTGCCATCAGTGAGGAGGGGGCTGAAGCTTTCTTT
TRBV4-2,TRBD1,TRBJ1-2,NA,CASSPGQGANYGYTF,TGTGCCAGCAGCCCTGGGCAGGGGGCTAACTATGGCTACACCTTC
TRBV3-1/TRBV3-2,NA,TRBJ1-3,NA,CASSQAGVPLYF,TGTGCCAGCAGCCAAGCCGGGGTGCCCCTATATTTT
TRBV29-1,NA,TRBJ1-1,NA,CSVEAAGASRAFF,TGCAGCGTTGAAGCGGCAGGGGCCTCGAGGGCTTTCTTT
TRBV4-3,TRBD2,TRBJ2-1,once,CASSQYTSGGFGEQFF,TGCGCCAGCAGCCAATATACTAGCGGGGGGTTCGGTGAGCAGTTCTTC
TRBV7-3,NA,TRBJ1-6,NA,CASSSQYNSPLHF,TGTGCCAGCAGCTCACAGTATAATTCACCCCTCCACTTT
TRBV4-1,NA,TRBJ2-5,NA,CASSQEAGASDVQETQYF,TGCGCCAGCAGCCAAGAGGCTGGCGCTAGCGATGTCCAAGAGACCCAGTACTTC
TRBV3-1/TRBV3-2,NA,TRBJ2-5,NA,CASSQNRVSETQYF,TGTGCCAGCAGCCAAAACAGGGTATCGGAGACCCAGTACTTC
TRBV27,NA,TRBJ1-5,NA,CASSPDPSAGQPQHF,TGTGCCAGCAGTCCGGACCCCTCGGCGGGTCAGCCCCAGCATTTT
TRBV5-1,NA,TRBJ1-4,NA,CASSLGGATNEKLFF,TGCGCCAGCAGCTTGGGGGGAGCAACTAATGAAAAACTGTTTTTT
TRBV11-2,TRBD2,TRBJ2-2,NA,CASSFPIAGTNTGELFF,TGTGCCAGCAGCTTCCCAATAGCGGGAACTAACACCGGGGAGCTGTTTTTT
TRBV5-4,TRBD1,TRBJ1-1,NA,CASSGTGSVRGTEAFF,TGTGCCAGCAGCGGGACAGGCTCTGTTCGGGGCACTGAAGCTTTCTTT
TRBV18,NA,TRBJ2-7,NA,CASSPQGLTFPALPYEQYF,TGTGCCAGCTCACCACAGGGGTTGACTTTTCCCGCTCTACCTTACGAGCAGTACTTC
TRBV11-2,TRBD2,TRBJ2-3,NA,CASSLDTSGRAADTQYF,TGTGCCAGCAGCTTAGATACTAGCGGGAGGGCTGCAGATACGCAGTATTTT
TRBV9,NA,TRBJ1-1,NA,CASSVGRLSEAFF,TGTGCCAGCAGCGTAGGAAGGCTATCGGAGGCTTTCTTT
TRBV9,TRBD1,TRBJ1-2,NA,CASSVADRGLYGYTF,TGTGCCAGCAGCGTAGCGGACAGGGGGCTTTATGGCTACACCTTC